Given below is one TCR beta chain in context. Its antigen is unknown. Measured with immunoSEQ multiplex PCR; TCRdb has only the in-frame clones, and not every one. The data show around 100,000 clones, roughly four fifths seen once. This sample was included in a study of radiotherapy plus CTLA-4 blockade in lung cancer. About the study: Patients showed objective responses in about 20% of cases, and disease control was achieved by under 40%. Study-level findings and limits: Interferon-beta and early blood T cell clone dynamics reportedly predicted response best. There was expansion of tumor-derived TCR clones in blood after radiotherapy plus ipilimumab.

The input for sequencing was peripheral blood, taken from a patient treated with radiotherapy plus ipilimumab. The clonotype originates from a human donor with non-small cell lung cancer that progressed on radiotherapy plus ipilimumab. Some clones in this sample may be carry-over from other donors' samples.

The CDR3 nucleotides are TGTGCCAGCAGCTTAGATGGGGACTATGGCTACACCTTC. Translation gives CASSLDGDYGYTF. The rearrangement uses TRBV7-9 and TRBJ1-2; D gene unclear. The CDR3 has 13 residues. In germline, CDR1 is SEHNR, CDR2 FQNEAQ (reference sequence). Trimming removed 1 base at V and 3 bases at J, with 6 bases between. Complete variable domain (other parts from reference TRBV7-9 and TRBJ1-2): DTGVSQNPRHKITKRGQNVTFRCDPISEHNRLYWYRQTLGQGPEFLTYFQNEAQLEKSRLLSDRFSAERPKGSFSTLEIQRTEQGDSAMYLCASSLDGDYGYTFGSGTRLTVV.